This T cell receptor (beta chain) was identified during a study of tumor-infiltrating lymphocytes in oesophageal squamous cell carcinoma. Per the germline V gene, CDR1 is SGHVS and CDR2 is FQNEAQ. CDR3 size: 13 residues. TCRdb analysed the PCR reads with MiXCR anew, one entry per CDR3 protein. The repertoire consists of about 10,000 distinct CDR3 sequences, with roughly three fifths occurring once and the leading ten covering 30% to 45%. Specimen: esophageal tumor tissue. This chain uses TRBV7-8 with TRBJ2-5; D is uncertain. The end of the DNA is better explained by TRBJ2-1, so the J call may be wrong. The receptor's source is a female donor with esophageal squamous cell carcinoma. The CDR3 DNA sequence: TGTGCCAGCAGCTTAGACGCAAACAATGAGCAGTTCTTC. Protein sequence: CASSLDANNEQFF.